These 14 T cell receptor beta chains originate from one sample sequenced in a study of T cells in localized non-small cell lung cancer. The protocol was immunoSEQ multiplex PCR, while the TCRdb copy is restricted to in-frame clones and leaves out a portion. The profile shows around 30,000 clones, about 90% of them singletons. The source was peripheral blood mononuclear cells, collected before any cancer treatment. All receptors derive from a woman between 35 and 75 years old with stage III lung adenocarcinoma.

In DNA, the CDR3 is TGCAGCGTTGGGGACCTTAACTATGGCTACACCTTC. Amino acids: CSVGDLNYGYTF. V gene TRBV29-1 combines with J gene TRBJ1-2; possible D gene TRBD1, 5 bases. The CDR3 has 12 residues. Trimming left V 4 bases short and J 1 base short, with 7 bases between. The germline V gene encodes CDR1 SQVTM and CDR2 ANQGSEA.

The chain's CDR3 is CASTMNQGGGYTF. As DNA, the CDR3 is TGTGCCAGCACTATGAACCAGGGTGGGGGCTACACCTTC. This chain uses TRBV6-1 with TRBJ1-2; D is perhaps TRBD1 (5 bases). CDR1 is MNHNS and CDR2 is SASEGT in the germline V gene. V lost 7 bases, J lost 8 bases, and 17 bases lay in between. The CDR3 loop spans 13 amino acids.

The J gene is TRBJ1-6, the V gene TRBV5-6, with no clear D. This CDR3 region has 16 residues. Germline values: CDR1 SGHDT, CDR2 YYEEEE. With 3 bases removed from V and 10 bases from J, the gap between germline ends came to 20 bases. In DNA, the CDR3 is TGTGCCAGCAGCTCGTCGTCCTTTACTATAGGGTCACCCCTCCACTTT. This sequence encodes CASSSSSFTIGSPLHF. The entire variable domain, with the rest obtained from reference TRBV5-6 and TRBJ1-6, is as follows: DAGVTQSPTHLIKTRGQQVTLRCSPKSGHDTVSWYQQALGQGPQFIFQYYEEEERQRGNFPDRFSGHQFPNYSSELNVNALLLGDSALYLCASSSSSFTIGSPLHFGNGTRLTVT.

This sequence joins TRBV6-6 and TRBJ2-7, with 10 bases identical to TRBD1. Germline assignment: CDR1 MNHNY and CDR2 SVGAGI (reference sequence). J lost 2 bases, V lost 6 bases, and 4 bases had no gene match. The CDR3 has 14 residues. CDR3 residues: CASRTGTGAYEQYF. DNA of the CDR3: TGTGCCAGCAGAACGGGGACAGGGGCCTACGAGCAGTACTTC.

The CDR3 DNA reads as TGCGCCAGCAGCTTGCAGTCTGGGGGGGGCAATGAGCAGTTCTTC. Amino acids: CASSLQSGGGNEQFF. The J gene is TRBJ2-1, the V gene TRBV5-1, with 7 bases matching TRBD2. This CDR3 has 15 residues. CDR1 is SGHRS and CDR2 is YFSETQ in the germline V gene. The trim removed 1 base at V and 6 bases at J, leaving 7 bases unmatched.

The gene calls are TRBV7-2 and TRBJ1-1; 7 positions match TRBD1. The V and J ends lost 1 base and 4 bases, in that order; junction bases with no gene match: 3. Germline V gene data show CDR1 as SGHTA and CDR2 as FQGNSA. The CDR3 totals 14 residues. In DNA, the CDR3 is TGTGCCAGCAGCTTAGAACCAGGGGGCACTGAAGCTTTCTTT. This sequence encodes CASSLEPGGTEAFF.

The V and J genes are TRBV18 and TRBJ2-1; D is uncertain. Trimming shortened V by 3 bases and J by 14 bases, and 17 bases separated the two germline ends. The CDR3 runs 13 residues. Germline CDR1 and CDR2: KGHSH and LQKENI. The CDR3 reads CASSPPLASTKFF. DNA for the CDR3: TGTGCCAGCTCACCCCCACTCGCGTCCACTAAGTTCTTC.

The chain employs TRBV5-1 and TRBJ2-1, with 8 nucleotides matching TRBD1. Germline CDR1 reads SGHRS; CDR2 reads YFSETQ. V lost 0 bases and J lost 12; bases outside the gene matches: 8. The CDR3 is 14 residues long. The DNA of the CDR3 is TGCGCCAGCAGCTTGGCGGCAGGGGGCCCGTGGCAGTTCTTC. This sequence encodes CASSLAAGGPWQFF.

The chain uses TRBV19 and TRBJ2-1; D might be TRBD1 (5 bases). The CDR3 totals 13 residues. Germline CDR1 is LNHDA and CDR2 is SQIVND (reference sequence). Trimming removed 3 bases at V and 8 bases at J, with 11 bases between. The CDR3 protein is CASSIGHGDEQFF. As DNA, the CDR3 is TGTGCCAGTAGTATTGGACACGGCGATGAGCAGTTCTTC.

The rearrangement links TRBV7-9 to TRBJ1-3; possibly TRBD1 for D (6 bases). Between the trimmed V and J ends, which lost 5 bases and 0 bases, there was a span of 14 bases. The CDR3 sequence is 16 residues long. In germline, CDR1 is SEHNR, CDR2 FQNEAQ (reference sequence). Here the CDR3 DNA reads TGTGCCAGCAGCGAGGGGGGAAATGACTCTGGAAACACCATATATTTT. Translation: CASSEGGNDSGNTIYF.

This sequence joins TRBV10-3 and TRBJ1-3, with TRBD1 as a possible D gene (6 bases). The CDR3 loop spans 12 amino acids. The V gene lost 8 bases and the J gene lost 5 bases, with 10 bases spanning the gap. CDR1 and CDR2 from the germline V gene are ENHRY and SYGVKD. The CDR3 protein is CAISQGRNTIYF. Written as DNA, the CDR3 is TGTGCCATCTCGCAGGGGAGAAACACCATATATTTT.

The chain joins TRBV2 to TRBJ2-7; TRBD1 matches 11 bases. Germline V gene data show CDR1 as SNHLY and CDR2 as FYNNEI. V was pared by 8 bases and J by 4 bases, with 7 bases of the junction left unmatched. This CDR3 region has 14 residues. This CDR3 reads CASGRDRGNYEQYF. The CDR3 DNA reads TGTGCCAGCGGCCGGGACAGGGGGAATTACGAGCAGTACTTC.

The chain employs TRBV7-9 and TRBJ1-6; D call uncertain. Trimming removed 5 bases at V and 0 bases at J, with 17 bases between. Germline lookup yields CDR1 SEHNR and CDR2 FQNEAQ (reference sequence). This CDR3 is 18 amino acids long. In nucleotides, the CDR3 is TGTGCCAGCAGCCAAGTCCTCGTTGACCGCTCCTATAATTCACCCCTCCACTTT. Translated, it gives CASSQVLVDRSYNSPLHF.

The chain carries TRBV11-3 and TRBJ2-5, with TRBD1 matching over 8 bases. CDR1 is SGHNT and CDR2 is YENEEA in the germline V gene. After removal of 5 bases from V and 5 bases from J, the junction contained 7 bases not matched to a gene. The CDR3 is made up of 14 amino acids. The CDR3 region is CASSPGQAVETQYF. CDR3 sequence (DNA): TGTGCCAGCAGCCCGGGACAGGCGGTGGAGACCCAGTACTTC.